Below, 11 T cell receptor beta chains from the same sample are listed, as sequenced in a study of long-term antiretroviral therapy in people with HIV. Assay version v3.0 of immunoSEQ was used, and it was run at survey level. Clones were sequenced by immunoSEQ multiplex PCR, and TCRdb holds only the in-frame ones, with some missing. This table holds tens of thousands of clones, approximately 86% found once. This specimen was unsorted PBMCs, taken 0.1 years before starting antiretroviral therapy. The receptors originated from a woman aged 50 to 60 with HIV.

The CDR3 sequence: CASSQDQGPNYGYTF. CDR3 nucleotides: TGCGCCAGCAGCCAAGATCAGGGGCCTAACTATGGCTACACCTTC. The rearrangement uses TRBV4-1 and TRBJ1-2, with D maybe TRBD1 (6 bases). The CDR3 contains 15 residues. Looked up from germline, CDR1 is MGHRA and CDR2 is YSYEKL. V was clipped by 0 bases and J by 0 bases, with 8 bases between them.

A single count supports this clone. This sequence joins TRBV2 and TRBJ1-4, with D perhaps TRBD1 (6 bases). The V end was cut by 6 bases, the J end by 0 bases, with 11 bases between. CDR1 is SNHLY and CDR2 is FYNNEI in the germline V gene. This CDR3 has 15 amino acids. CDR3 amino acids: CASREQGATNEKLFF. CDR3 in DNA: TGTGCCAGCAGAGAACAGGGAGCAACTAATGAAAAACTGTTTTTT.

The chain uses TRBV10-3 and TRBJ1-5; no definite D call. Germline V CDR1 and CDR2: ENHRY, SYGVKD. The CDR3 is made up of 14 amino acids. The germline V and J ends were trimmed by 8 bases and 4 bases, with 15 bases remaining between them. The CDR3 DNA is TGTGCCATCGCCGGACCGGAACCTAATCAGCCCCAGCATTTT. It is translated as CAIAGPEPNQPQHF.

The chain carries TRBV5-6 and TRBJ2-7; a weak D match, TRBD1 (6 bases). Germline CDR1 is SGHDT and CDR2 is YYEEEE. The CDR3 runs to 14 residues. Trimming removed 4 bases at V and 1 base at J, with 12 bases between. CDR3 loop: CASSAYRVSYEQYF. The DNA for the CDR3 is TGTGCCAGCAGCGCCTACAGGGTATCCTACGAGCAGTACTTC.

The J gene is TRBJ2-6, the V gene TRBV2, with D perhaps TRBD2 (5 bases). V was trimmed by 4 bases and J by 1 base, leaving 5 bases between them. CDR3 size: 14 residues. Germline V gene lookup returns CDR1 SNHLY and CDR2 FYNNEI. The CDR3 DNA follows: TGTGCCAGCAGTGCGGGGTCTGGGGCCAACGTCCTGACTTTC. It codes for CASSAGSGANVLTF.

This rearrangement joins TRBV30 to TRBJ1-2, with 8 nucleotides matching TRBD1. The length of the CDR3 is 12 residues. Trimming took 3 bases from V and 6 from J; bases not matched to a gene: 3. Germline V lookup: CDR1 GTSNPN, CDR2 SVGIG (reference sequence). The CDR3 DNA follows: TGTGCCTGGAGCCGGACAGGGCATGGCTACACCTTC. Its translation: CAWSRTGHGYTF.

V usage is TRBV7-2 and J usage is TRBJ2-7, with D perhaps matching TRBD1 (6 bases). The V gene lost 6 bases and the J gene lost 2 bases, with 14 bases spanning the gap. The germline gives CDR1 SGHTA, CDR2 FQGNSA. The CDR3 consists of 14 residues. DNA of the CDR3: TGTGCCAGCAGGAGGCCAGGGGAAACCTACGAGCAGTACTTC. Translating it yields CASRRPGETYEQYF.

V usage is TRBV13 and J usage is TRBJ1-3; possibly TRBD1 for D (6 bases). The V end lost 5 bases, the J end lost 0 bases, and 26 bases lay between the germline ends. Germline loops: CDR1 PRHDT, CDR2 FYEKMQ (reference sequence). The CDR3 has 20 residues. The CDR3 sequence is CASSTRGHRGPYRSGNTIYF. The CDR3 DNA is TGTGCCAGCAGCACAAGGGGACACCGAGGCCCTTACCGCTCTGGAAACACCATATATTTT. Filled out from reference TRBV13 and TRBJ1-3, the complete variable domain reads AAGVIQSPRHLIKEKRETATLKCYPIPRHDTVYWYQQGPGQDPQFLISFYEKMQSDKGSIPDRFSAQQFSDYHSELNMSSLELGDSALYFCASSTRGHRGPYRSGNTIYFGEGSWLTVV.

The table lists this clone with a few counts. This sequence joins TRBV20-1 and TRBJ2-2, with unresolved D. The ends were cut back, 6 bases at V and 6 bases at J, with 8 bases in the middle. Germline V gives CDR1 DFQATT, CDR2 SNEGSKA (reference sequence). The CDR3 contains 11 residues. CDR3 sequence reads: CSAKKAGELFF. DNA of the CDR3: TGCAGTGCAAAAAAGGCCGGGGAGCTGTTTTTT.

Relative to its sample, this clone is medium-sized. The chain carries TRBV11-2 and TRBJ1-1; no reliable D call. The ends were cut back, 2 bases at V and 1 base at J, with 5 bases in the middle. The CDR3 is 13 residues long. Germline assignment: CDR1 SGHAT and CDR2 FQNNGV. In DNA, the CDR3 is TGTGCCAGCAGCTTATTCAAGAACACTGAAGCTTTCTTT. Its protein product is CASSLFKNTEAFF. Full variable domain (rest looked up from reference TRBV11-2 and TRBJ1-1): EAGVAQSPRYKIIEKRQSVAFWCNPISGHATLYWYQQILGQGPKLLIQFQNNGVVDDSQLPKDRFSAERLKGVDSTLKIQPAKLEDSAVYLCASSLFKNTEAFFGQGTRLTVV.

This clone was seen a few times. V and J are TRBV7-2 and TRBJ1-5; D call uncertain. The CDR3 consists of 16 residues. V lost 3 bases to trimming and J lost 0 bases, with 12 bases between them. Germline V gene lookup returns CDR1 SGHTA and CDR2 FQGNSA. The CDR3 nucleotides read TGTGCCAGCAGCTTTACGGGCGGCCTTAGCAATCAGCCCCAGCATTTT. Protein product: CASSFTGGLSNQPQHF.